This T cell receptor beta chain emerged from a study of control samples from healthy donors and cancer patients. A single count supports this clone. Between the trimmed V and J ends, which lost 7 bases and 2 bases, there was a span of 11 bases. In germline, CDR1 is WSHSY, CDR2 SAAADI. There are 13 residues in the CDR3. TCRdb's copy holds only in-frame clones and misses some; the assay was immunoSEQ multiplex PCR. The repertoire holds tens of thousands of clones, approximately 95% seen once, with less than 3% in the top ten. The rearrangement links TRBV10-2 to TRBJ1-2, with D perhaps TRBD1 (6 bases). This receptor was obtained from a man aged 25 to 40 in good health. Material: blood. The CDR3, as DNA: TGCGCCAGCACGCAGGGGCAAAACTATGGCTACACCTTC. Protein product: CASTQGQNYGYTF.